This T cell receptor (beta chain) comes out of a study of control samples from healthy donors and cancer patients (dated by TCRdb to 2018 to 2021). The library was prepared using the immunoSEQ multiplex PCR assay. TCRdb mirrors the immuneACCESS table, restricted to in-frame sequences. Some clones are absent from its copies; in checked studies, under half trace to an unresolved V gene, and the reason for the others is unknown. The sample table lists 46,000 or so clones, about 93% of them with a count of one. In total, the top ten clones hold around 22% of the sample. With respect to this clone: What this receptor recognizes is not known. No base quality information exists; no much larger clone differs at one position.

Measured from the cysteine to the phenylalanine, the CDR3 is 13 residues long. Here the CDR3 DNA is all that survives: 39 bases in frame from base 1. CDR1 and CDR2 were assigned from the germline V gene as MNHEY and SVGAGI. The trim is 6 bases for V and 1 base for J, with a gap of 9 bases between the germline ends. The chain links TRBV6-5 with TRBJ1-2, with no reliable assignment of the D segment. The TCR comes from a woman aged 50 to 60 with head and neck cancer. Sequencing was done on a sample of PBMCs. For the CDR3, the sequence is CASRTDFNYGYTF. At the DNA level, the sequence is TGTGCCAGCAGGACGGACTTTAACTATGGCTACACCTTC.